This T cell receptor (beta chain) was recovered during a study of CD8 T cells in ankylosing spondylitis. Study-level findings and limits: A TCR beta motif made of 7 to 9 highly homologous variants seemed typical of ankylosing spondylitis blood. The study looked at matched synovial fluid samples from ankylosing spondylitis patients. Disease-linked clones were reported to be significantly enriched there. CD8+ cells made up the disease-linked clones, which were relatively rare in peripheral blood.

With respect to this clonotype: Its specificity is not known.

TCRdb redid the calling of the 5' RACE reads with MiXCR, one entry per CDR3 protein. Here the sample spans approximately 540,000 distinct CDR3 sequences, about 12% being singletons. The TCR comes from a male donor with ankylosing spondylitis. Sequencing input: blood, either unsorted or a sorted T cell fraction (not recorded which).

CDR3 DNA: TGTGCCAGCAGCTTCGGGACTTACACCGGGGAGCTGTTTTTT. It translates to CASSFGTYTGELFF. The J gene is TRBJ2-2, the V gene TRBV7-7; the D gene is possibly TRBD2 (6 bases). The length of the CDR3 is 14 residues. Germline CDR1 SSHAT, CDR2 FNYEAQ (reference sequence). V lost 3 bases to trimming and J lost 3 bases, with 8 bases between them.